The clone carrying this T cell receptor (beta chain) was seen repeatedly, ten times or more. The data stem from a study of T cells in Graves' hyperthyroidism and ophthalmopathy. Study details: The blood sample was taken at first diagnosis, before treatment began.

Amplification of TCR beta CDR3 regions was performed using RNA transcripts as template. RT-PCR in the first round (using the HTBI primer set) targeted the TCR CDR3. One entry per CDR3 protein results from TCRdb running MiXCR on the multiplex PCR reads. The table records more than 450,000 distinct CDR3 sequences, roughly 15% of them present only once. Recently diagnosed hyperthyroidism of less than 2 months' duration affected patients aged 18 to 65. Diagnoses were made from clinical symptoms, serum measures (thyroxine and TRAb), thyroid ultrasound and orbital computed tomography. Input material: blood. This receptor was identified in a woman aged 40 to 49 with Graves' hyperthyroidism.

This CDR3 is CASSAGGSSYNEQFF. CDR3 nucleotides: TGTGCCAGCAGTGCGGGGGGGAGCTCCTACAATGAGCAGTTCTTC. The rearrangement links TRBV7-2 to TRBJ2-1; TRBD2 aligns across 9 bases. V trimming: 6 bases; J trimming: 0 bases; junction bases outside the gene matches: 3. CDR1 and CDR2 from the germline V gene are SGHTA and FQGNSA. There are 15 residues in the CDR3. Full variable domain (rest looked up from reference TRBV7-2 and TRBJ2-1): GAGVSQSPSNKVTEKGKDVELRCDPISGHTALYWYRQSLGQGLEFLIYFQGNSAPDKSGLPSDRFSAERTGGSVSTLTIQRTQQEDSAVYLCASSAGGSSYNEQFFGPGTRLTVL.